The T cell receptor beta chain described here comes from a study of early T cells in non-severe SARS-CoV-2 infection. Study information: Chains were unpaired, as sequencing was done on bulk RNA from unsorted whole blood.

Study conclusions and caveats: VDJdb matching skewed toward anti-spike CD8 responses, missing private and CD4 specificities.

This CDR3 spans 13 amino acids. CDR1 and CDR2 from the germline V gene are MNHNS and SASEGT. Trimming cost V 1 base and J 2 bases, with 6 bases left between them. This clonotype was seen at least ten times. What it binds is unknown. In the library, individual cDNA molecules carried attached unique molecular identifiers. TCRdb reanalysed the 5' RACE reads using MiXCR and keeps one entry per CDR3 protein. The sample records about 110,000 distinct CDR3 sequences, roughly 12% being singletons. Material: whole blood, obtained at baseline. This TCR was sampled from an adult who was a healthcare worker with PCR-confirmed SARS-CoV-2 infection or an uninfected control (not recorded which). The gene calls are TRBV6-1 and TRBJ2-7; D possibly corresponds to TRBD2 (5 bases). This CDR3 is CASSEGGTYEQYF. In DNA, the CDR3 is TGTGCCAGCAGTGAAGGAGGGACCTACGAGCAGTACTTC.